This T cell receptor beta chain was sequenced in a study of post-analysis software for immune sequencing data. As for the study in general: In terms of disease course, relapsing-remitting, secondary progressive and progressive-relapsing multiple sclerosis were included.

Built from TCR beta cDNA, the libraries had unique molecular identifiers in them. TCRdb re-called the PCR reads with MiXCR, one entry per CDR3 protein. The table lists approximately 630,000 distinct CDR3 sequences, 59% of them singletons. Points from the study as a whole: Five TRBV segments, including TRBV5-6, TRBV5-1 and TRBV20-1, were more frequent in patients than controls. Controls showed significantly higher normalized Chao1 diversity than did multiple sclerosis patients.

As concerns this clonotype: Its antigen is as yet unknown.

Germline CDR1 DFQATT, CDR2 SNEGSKA (reference sequence). The CDR3 sequence is 15 residues long. The junction had 7 bases not matched to a gene; V was cut back by 1 base and J by 4 bases. This receptor was taken from a girl aged 2-15 years with multiple sclerosis. Specimen: blood. This chain joins TRBV20-1 and TRBJ2-7; 10 bases are shared with TRBD2. The CDR3 spells CSARGPGTSAYEQYF. CDR3 in DNA: TGCAGTGCTAGAGGTCCCGGGACTAGCGCATACGAGCAGTACTTC.